This is a list of T cell receptor beta chains from one sample in a study of T-cell reconstitution after alpha-beta-depleted transplantation in children. From the PCR reads, TCRdb called clonotypes with MiXCR, one entry per CDR3 protein. The table records some 590,000 distinct CDR3 sequences, approximately 10% of them present only once. The starting material was PBMCs from the stem cell graft donor, obtained from the stem cell graft. All receptors derive from a human donor who donated a stem cell graft to a child with acute myeloid leukemia. CDR3s include the opening cysteine and the closing phenylalanine or tryptophan. The D gene is left open where the match is weak. Size values are once, few and many counts, or a class for expanded clones, and some rows have none.

>few|TRBJ1-2|-|TRBV7-3
CASSFLGQPPTF
TGTGCCAGCAGCTTTTTAGGACAGCCCCCGACCTTC
>few|TRBJ2-4|-|TRBV7-9
CASSPGRRGGIQYF
TGTGCCAGCAGCCCCGGTCGCCGGGGAGGCATTCAGTACTTC
>few|TRBJ2-1|TRBD2|TRBV20-1
CSAAEGASGERGNEQFF
TGCAGTGCTGCGGAAGGGGCTAGCGGGGAGAGAGGCAATGAGCAGTTCTTC
>many|TRBJ1-5|-|TRBV6-2/TRBV6-3
CASSPSGYSNQPQHF
TGTGCCAGCAGTCCCTCCGGATATAGCAATCAGCCCCAGCATTTT
>few|TRBJ2-4|-|TRBV6-1
CASTRKNIQYF
TGTGCCAGCACACGCAAAAACATTCAGTACTTC
>few|TRBJ2-6|-|TRBV28
CASRSQGLGGANVLTF
TGTGCCAGCAGATCACAGGGTCTGGGTGGGGCCAACGTCCTGACTTTC
>-|TRBJ1-6|-|TRBV20-1
CSDGGVGQPNSPLHF
TGCAGCGATGGTGGGGTCGGGCAGCCAAATTCACCCCTCCACTTT
>few|TRBJ2-1|-|TRBV7-3
CASSPNAVYGEQFF
TGTGCCAGCAGCCCTAATGCGGTGTACGGTGAGCAGTTCTTC
>-|TRBJ1-1|TRBD1|TRBV19
CASSVDRDVGTEAFF
TGTGCCAGTAGTGTCGACAGGGATGTAGGAACTGAAGCTTTCTTT
>-|TRBJ2-3|-|TRBV10-3
CAISVAPSTDTQYF
TGTGCCATCAGTGTCGCCCCCAGCACAGATACGCAGTATTTT
>many|TRBJ2-2|-|TRBV29-1
CSVGQAAGELFF
TGCAGCGTTGGACAGGCTGCCGGGGAGCTGTTTTTT
>few|TRBJ2-7|TRBD1|TRBV4-3
CASSQEGTGGIYEQYF
TGCGCCAGCAGCCAAGAGGGGACAGGAGGGATCTACGAGCAGTACTTC
>few|TRBJ1-5|TRBD1|TRBV20-1
CSAIIGTGGPNQPQHF
TGCAGTGCTATAATAGGGACAGGAGGCCCCAATCAGCCCCAGCATTTT
>many|TRBJ2-1|TRBD2|TRBV29-1
CSVGADRGGHNEQFF
TGCAGCGTTGGAGCGGATCGGGGAGGGCACAATGAGCAGTTCTTC
>-|TRBJ2-7|TRBD2|TRBV6-1
CASSEISSGRSEQYF
TGTGCCAGCAGTGAAATATCTAGCGGGAGAAGCGAGCAGTACTTC
>many|TRBJ2-1|TRBD2|TRBV4-2
CASSQEHSGRGNEQFF
TGTGCCAGCAGCCAAGAACATAGCGGGAGAGGAAATGAGCAGTTCTTC
>few|TRBJ1-1|-|TRBV4-3
CASSPTPGQPNTEAFF
TGCGCCAGCAGCCCGACCCCGGGACAACCGAACACTGAAGCTTTCTTT
>-|TRBJ1-2|-|TRBV29-1
CSVTQEGDGYTF
TGCAGCGTTACCCAAGAAGGGGATGGCTACACCTTC
>-|TRBJ1-4|TRBD1|TRBV5-6
CASSLGHRTGGLNEKLFF
TGTGCCAGCAGCTTGGGGCACCGGACAGGGGGGCTTAATGAAAAACTGTTTTTT
>-|TRBJ2-5|-|TRBV29-1
CSVVTGEETQYF
TGCAGCGTAGTGACAGGAGAAGAGACCCAGTACTTC
>few|TRBJ2-1|TRBD2|TRBV7-2
CASSLVTGGGLDEQFF
TGTGCCAGCAGCTTAGTAACGGGGGGGGGTTTAGATGAGCAGTTCTTC
>many|TRBJ2-5|TRBD1|TRBV28
CASSGDRRRETQYF
TGTGCCAGCAGTGGGGACAGAAGGAGAGAGACCCAGTACTTC
>-|TRBJ1-5|-|TRBV12-3/TRBV12-4
CASSGQYLDSNQPQHF
TGTGCCAGCAGCGGACAGTACCTTGATAGCAATCAGCCCCAGCATTTT
>many|TRBJ2-3|-|TRBV29-1
CSVPQGRGTDTQYF
TGCAGCGTTCCCCAGGGTAGGGGCACAGATACGCAGTATTTT
>-|TRBJ1-1|-|TRBV6-1
CASSERTGGDTEAFF
TGTGCCAGCAGTGAACGGACCGGGGGAGACACTGAAGCTTTCTTT
>-|TRBJ2-3|TRBD2|TRBV9
CASSEKPGLLSAQYF
TGTGCCAGCAGCGAAAAGCCGGGACTACTTTCCGCGCAGTATTTT
>many|TRBJ2-3|-|TRBV29-1
CSVDFGITDTQYF
TGCAGCGTTGACTTCGGGATCACAGATACGCAGTATTTT
>many|TRBJ2-7|TRBD1|TRBV12-3/TRBV12-4
CASSLGQGRWEQYF
TGTGCCAGCAGTTTAGGACAGGGCCGCTGGGAGCAGTACTTC
>-|TRBJ2-1|TRBD2|TRBV6-1
CASEASGRFYEQFF
TGTGCCAGCGAGGCTAGCGGGAGGTTTTATGAGCAGTTCTTC
>many|TRBJ1-1|-|TRBV5-1
CASSYSGANTEAFF
TGCGCCAGCAGCTACAGCGGAGCGAACACTGAAGCTTTCTTT
>-|TRBJ1-4|-|TRBV15
CATSRAGQGAGVEKLFF
TGTGCCACCAGCAGAGCCGGCCAGGGTGCGGGGGTTGAAAAACTGTTTTTT
>many|TRBJ2-7|-|TRBV29-1
CSSSHSGSSEQYF
TGCAGCTCTTCCCACAGCGGCTCCTCCGAGCAGTACTTC
>many|TRBJ1-4|-|TRBV20-1
CSARPPGKSFGKLFF
TGCAGTGCTAGACCACCGGGGAAGTCTTTCGGAAAACTGTTTTTT
>-|TRBJ1-4|TRBD1|TRBV28
CASSLWVGTGHEKLFF
TGTGCCAGCAGTTTGTGGGTCGGGACAGGGCATGAAAAACTGTTTTTT
>few|TRBJ2-1|-|TRBV20-1
CSARTSSVYNEQFF
TGCAGTGCTAGAACCTCTAGCGTTTACAATGAGCAGTTCTTC
>-|TRBJ2-7|TRBD2|TRBV20-1
CSAKTWTSAYEQYF
TGCAGTGCTAAGACATGGACTAGCGCCTACGAGCAGTACTTC
>few|TRBJ2-6|-|TRBV28
CASSPGRFSGANVLTF
TGTGCCAGCAGTCCGGGACGGTTCTCTGGGGCCAACGTCCTGACTTTC
>many|TRBJ1-4|TRBD1|TRBV5-1
CASSPGRQGSNEKLFF
TGCGCCAGCAGCCCAGGGAGACAGGGCTCTAATGAAAAACTGTTTTTT
>many|TRBJ2-7|TRBD1|TRBV24-1
CASQGVSYEQYF
TGTGCCTCCCAGGGGGTTTCCTACGAGCAGTACTTC
>many|TRBJ2-5|-|TRBV19
CASSGTIQETQYF
TGTGCCAGTAGCGGGACCATCCAAGAGACCCAGTACTTC
>many|TRBJ2-1|-|TRBV27
CASSRIAGQSYNEQFF
TGTGCCAGCAGTAGAATAGCGGGACAGTCCTACAATGAGCAGTTCTTC
>few|TRBJ1-2|TRBD1|TRBV7-2
CASSFTTGGTYGYTF
TGTGCCAGCAGCTTTACGACAGGGGGTACTTATGGCTACACCTTC
>-|TRBJ2-7|-|TRBV20-1
CSARDRGDHPYEQYF
TGCAGTGCTAGAGATCGGGGAGACCACCCGTACGAGCAGTACTTC
>many|TRBJ1-1|TRBD1|TRBV5-1
CASSLGWDSTEAFF
TGCGCCAGCAGCTTGGGTTGGGACAGCACTGAAGCTTTCTTT
>-|TRBJ2-1|TRBD2|TRBV7-2
CAIDRLAGGGEQFF
TGTGCCATCGATAGACTAGCGGGAGGGGGTGAGCAGTTCTTC